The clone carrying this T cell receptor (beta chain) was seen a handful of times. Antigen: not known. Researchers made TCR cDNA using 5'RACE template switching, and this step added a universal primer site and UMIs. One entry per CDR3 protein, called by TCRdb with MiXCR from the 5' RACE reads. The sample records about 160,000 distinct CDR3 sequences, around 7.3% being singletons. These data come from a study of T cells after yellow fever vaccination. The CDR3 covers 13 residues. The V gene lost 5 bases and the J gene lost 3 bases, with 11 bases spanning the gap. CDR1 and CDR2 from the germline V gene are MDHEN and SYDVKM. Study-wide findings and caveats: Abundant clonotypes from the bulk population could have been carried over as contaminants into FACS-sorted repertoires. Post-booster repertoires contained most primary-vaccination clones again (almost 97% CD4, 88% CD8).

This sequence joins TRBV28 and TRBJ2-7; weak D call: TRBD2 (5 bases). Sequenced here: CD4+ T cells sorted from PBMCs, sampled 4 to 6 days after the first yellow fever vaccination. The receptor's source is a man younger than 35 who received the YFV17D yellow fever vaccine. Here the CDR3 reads CASSGSPYYEQYV. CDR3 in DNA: TGTGCCAGCAGTGGGAGCCCCTACTACGAGCAGTACGTC.